This T cell receptor (beta chain) was recorded in a study of Graves' ophthalmopathy and Graves' hyperthyroidism. Excluded: other autoimmune disease, uncontrolled infection, pregnancy or lactation. Investigators amplified TCR beta CDR3 regions from RNA transcripts. Amplification began with first-round RT-PCR using HTBI primers, then second-round multiplex PCR was performed. Using its own MiXCR run on the multiplex PCR reads, TCRdb lists one record per CDR3 protein. The sample carries 660,000 or so distinct CDR3 sequences, approximately 39% recorded once. Study observations and caveats: Clonotypes were expanded in thyroid at above 0.001 frequency, and most also appeared in blood. The model reached 70.59% sensitivity and 72.22% specificity for predicting ophthalmopathy progression. Discrimination between ophthalmopathy and stable hyperthyroidism by a 13-signature model showed 87.88% sensitivity and 70% to 82% specificity.

From germline, CDR1 is LGHDT and CDR2 YNNKEL (reference sequence). The CDR3 loop spans 14 amino acids. J gave up 9 bases and V 1 base, and 0 bases lay outside the gene matches. Note on this clonotype: Its antigen remains unidentified.

The source of this sequence is an adult man with Graves' ophthalmopathy. The chain employs TRBV3-1 and TRBJ1-6; 10 positions agree with TRBD1. Specimen: peripheral blood. CDR3 DNA: TGTGCCAGCAGCCAAGGGACAGGGGGTTCACCCCTCCACTTT. As protein: CASSQGTGGSPLHF.